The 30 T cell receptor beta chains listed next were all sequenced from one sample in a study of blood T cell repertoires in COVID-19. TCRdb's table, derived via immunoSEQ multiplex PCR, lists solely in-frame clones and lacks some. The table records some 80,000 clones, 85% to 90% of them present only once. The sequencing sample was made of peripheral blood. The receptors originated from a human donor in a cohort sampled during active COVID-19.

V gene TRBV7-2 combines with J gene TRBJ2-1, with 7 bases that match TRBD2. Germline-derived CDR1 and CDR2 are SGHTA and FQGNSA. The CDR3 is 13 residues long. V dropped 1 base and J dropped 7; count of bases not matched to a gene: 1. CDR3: CASSLVGLNEQFF. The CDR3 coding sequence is TGTGCCAGCAGCTTAGTGGGACTAAATGAGCAGTTCTTC. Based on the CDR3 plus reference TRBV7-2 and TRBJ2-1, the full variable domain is GAGVSQSPSNKVTEKGKDVELRCDPISGHTALYWYRQSLGQGLEFLIYFQGNSAPDKSGLPSDRFSAERTGGSVSTLTIQRTQQEDSAVYLCASSLVGLNEQFFGPGTRLTVL.

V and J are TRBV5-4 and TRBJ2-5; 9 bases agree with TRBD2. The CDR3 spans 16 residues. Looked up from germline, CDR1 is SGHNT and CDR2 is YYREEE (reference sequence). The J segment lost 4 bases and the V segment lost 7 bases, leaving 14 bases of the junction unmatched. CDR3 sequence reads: CASGAGGPPSGETQYF. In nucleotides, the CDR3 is TGTGCCAGCGGGGCGGGGGGGCCACCCTCGGGAGAGACCCAGTACTTC.

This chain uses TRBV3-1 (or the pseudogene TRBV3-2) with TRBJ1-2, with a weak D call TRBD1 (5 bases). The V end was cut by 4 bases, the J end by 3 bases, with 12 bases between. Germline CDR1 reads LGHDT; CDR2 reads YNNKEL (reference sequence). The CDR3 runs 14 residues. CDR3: CASSRPWGDYGYTF. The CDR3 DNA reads TGTGCCAGCAGCCGGCCTTGGGGGGACTATGGCTACACCTTC.

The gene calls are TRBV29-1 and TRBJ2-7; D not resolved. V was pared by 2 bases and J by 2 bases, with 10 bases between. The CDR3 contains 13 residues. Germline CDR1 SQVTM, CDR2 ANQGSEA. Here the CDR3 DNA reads TGCAGCGTTGAACCGCCAGGAACCTACGAGCAGTACTTC. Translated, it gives CSVEPPGTYEQYF.

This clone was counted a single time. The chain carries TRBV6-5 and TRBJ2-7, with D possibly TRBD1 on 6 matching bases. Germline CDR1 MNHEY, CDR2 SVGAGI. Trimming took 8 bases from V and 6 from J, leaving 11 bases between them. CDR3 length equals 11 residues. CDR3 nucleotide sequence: TGTGCCAGCCGGTCGGACAGCGAGCAGTACTTC. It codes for CASRSDSEQYF.

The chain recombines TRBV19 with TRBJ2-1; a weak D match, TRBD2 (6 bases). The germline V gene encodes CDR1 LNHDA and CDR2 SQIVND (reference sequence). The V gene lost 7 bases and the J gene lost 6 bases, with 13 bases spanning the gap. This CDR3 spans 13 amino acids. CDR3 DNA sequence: TGTGCCAGTAAGGGGCCTAGCGTCAATGAGCAGTTCTTC. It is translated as CASKGPSVNEQFF.

CDR3 residues: CASSQDPGGSYNEQFF. CDR3 DNA sequence: TGTGCCAGCAGCCAAGATCCGGGGGGGTCCTACAATGAGCAGTTCTTC. The rearrangement uses TRBV3-1 (or the pseudogene TRBV3-2) and TRBJ2-1, with 8 bases fitting TRBD2. The CDR3 length is 16 residues. CDR1 is LGHDT, CDR2 YNNKEL, per germline (reference sequence). J lost 1 base, V lost 0 bases, and 2 bases had no gene match.

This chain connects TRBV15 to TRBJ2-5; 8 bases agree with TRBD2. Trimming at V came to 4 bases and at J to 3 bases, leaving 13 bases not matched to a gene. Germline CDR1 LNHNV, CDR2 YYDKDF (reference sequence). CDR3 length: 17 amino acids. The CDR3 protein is CATSTLAVLPLKETQYF. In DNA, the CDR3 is TGTGCCACCAGCACACTAGCGGTACTCCCATTGAAAGAGACCCAGTACTTC.

The CDR3 protein is CASSFGLAGGRTDTQYF. The DNA for the CDR3 is TGCGCCAGCAGCTTCGGACTAGCGGGGGGCCGGACAGATACGCAGTATTTT. V gene TRBV5-1 combines with J gene TRBJ2-3; 14 positions agree with TRBD2. V lost 2 bases and J lost 3; bases outside the gene matches: 5. This CDR3 spans 17 amino acids. CDR1 is SGHRS and CDR2 is YFSETQ in the germline V gene.

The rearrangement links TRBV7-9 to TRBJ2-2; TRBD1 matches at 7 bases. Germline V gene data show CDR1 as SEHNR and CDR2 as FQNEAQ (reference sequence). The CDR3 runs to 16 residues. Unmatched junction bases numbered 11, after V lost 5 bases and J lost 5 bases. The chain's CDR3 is CASSQKRNRGTGELFF. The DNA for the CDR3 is TGTGCCAGCAGCCAGAAAAGGAACAGGGGAACCGGGGAGCTGTTTTTT.

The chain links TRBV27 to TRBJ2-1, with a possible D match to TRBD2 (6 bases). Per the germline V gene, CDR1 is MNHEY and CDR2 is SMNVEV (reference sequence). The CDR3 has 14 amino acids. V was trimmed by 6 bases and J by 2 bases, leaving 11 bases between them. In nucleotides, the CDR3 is TGTGCCAGCAGAAGGGGAGGAACCTACAATGAGCAGTTCTTC. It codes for CASRRGGTYNEQFF.

CDR3 nucleotide sequence: TGCGCCAGCAGCCAAGTGGTGCACTCGGGGCAGTACTTC. Amino acid sequence: CASSQVVHSGQYF. The rearrangement uses TRBV4-3 and TRBJ2-7; D is unresolved. CDR3 size: 13 residues. The V gene's germline CDR1 is LGHNA and CDR2 YSLEER. V shed 1 base and J shed 9 bases, with 13 bases lying between them.

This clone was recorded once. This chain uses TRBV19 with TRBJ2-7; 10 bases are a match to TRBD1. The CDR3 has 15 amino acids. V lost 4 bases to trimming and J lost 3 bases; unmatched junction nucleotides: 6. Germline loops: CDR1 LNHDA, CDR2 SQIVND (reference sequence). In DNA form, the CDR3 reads TGTGCCAGTAGTACATACCGGGACAGGGGCTACGAGCAGTACTTC. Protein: CASSTYRDRGYEQYF.

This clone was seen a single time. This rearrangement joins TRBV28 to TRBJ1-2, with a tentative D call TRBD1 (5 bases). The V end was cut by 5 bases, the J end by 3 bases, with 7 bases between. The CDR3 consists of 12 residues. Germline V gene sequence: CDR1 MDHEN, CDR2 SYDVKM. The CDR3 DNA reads TGTGCCAGCAGTCCGACAGACTATGGCTACACCTTC. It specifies CASSPTDYGYTF.

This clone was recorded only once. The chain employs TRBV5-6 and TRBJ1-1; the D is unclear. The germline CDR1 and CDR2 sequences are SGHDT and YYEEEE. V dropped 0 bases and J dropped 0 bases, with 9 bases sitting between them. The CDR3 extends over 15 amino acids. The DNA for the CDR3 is TGTGCCAGCAGCTTGGCAGGCGCCGTGAACACTGAAGCTTTCTTT. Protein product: CASSLAGAVNTEAFF.

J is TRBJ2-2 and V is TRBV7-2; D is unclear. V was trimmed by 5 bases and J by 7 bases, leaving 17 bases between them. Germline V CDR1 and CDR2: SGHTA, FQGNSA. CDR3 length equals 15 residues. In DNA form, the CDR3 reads TGTGCCAGCAGCCCCCCCAATTCCCTCGGCGGGGAGCTGTTTTTT. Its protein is CASSPPNSLGGELFF.

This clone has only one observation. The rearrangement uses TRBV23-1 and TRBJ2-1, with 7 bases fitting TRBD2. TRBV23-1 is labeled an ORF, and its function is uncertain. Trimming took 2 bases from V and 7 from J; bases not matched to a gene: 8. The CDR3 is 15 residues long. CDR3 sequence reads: CASSQRWSRGNEQFF. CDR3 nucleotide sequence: TGCGCCAGCAGTCAACGATGGTCGCGGGGGAATGAGCAGTTCTTC.

The CDR3, as DNA: TGTGCCAGTAGTACCCTCTTGACAAATGAAAAACTGTTTTTT. Residues: CASSTLLTNEKLFF. V usage is TRBV19 and J usage is TRBJ1-4; D call uncertain. V lost 4 bases, J lost 5 bases, and 11 bases lay in between. The length of the CDR3 is 14 residues. Germline V gives CDR1 LNHDA, CDR2 SQIVND (reference sequence). Complete variable domain (other parts from reference TRBV19 and TRBJ1-4): DGGITQSPKYLFRKEGQNVTLSCEQNLNHDAMYWYRQDPGQGLRLIYYSQIVNDFQKGDIAEGYSVSREKKESFPLTVTSAQKNPTAFYLCASSTLLTNEKLFFGSGTQLSVL.

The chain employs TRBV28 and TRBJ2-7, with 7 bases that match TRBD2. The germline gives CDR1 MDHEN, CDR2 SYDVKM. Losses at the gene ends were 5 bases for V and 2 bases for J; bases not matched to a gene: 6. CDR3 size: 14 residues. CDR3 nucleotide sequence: TGTGCCAGCAGTCAAGGGAGGGTGCCCTACGAGCAGTACTTC. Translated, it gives CASSQGRVPYEQYF.

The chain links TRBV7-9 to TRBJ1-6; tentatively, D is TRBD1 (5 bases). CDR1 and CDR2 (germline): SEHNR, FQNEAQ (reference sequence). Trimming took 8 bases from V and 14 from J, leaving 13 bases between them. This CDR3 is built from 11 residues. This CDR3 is CASQGLLSLHF. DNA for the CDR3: TGTGCCAGCCAGGGCTTACTATCCCTCCACTTT.

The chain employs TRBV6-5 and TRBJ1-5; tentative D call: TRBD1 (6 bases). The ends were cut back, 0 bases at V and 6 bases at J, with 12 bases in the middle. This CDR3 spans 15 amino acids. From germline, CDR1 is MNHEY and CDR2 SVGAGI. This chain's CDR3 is CASSYSGGPSQPQHF. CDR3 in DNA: TGTGCCAGCAGTTACTCCGGGGGGCCCAGTCAGCCCCAGCATTTT.

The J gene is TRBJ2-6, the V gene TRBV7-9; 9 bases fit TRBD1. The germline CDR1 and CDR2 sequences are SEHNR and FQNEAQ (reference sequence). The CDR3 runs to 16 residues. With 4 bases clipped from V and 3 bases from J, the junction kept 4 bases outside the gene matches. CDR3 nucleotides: TGTGCCAGCAGCTCCGACAGGGGGTTTGGGGCCAACGTCCTGACTTTC. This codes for CASSSDRGFGANVLTF.

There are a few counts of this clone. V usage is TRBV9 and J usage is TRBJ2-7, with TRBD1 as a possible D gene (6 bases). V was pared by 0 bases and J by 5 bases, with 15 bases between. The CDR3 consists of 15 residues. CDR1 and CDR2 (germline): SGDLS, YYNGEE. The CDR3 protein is CASSVGLQGSHEQYF. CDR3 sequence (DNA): TGTGCCAGCAGCGTAGGTTTACAGGGCTCTCACGAGCAGTACTTC.

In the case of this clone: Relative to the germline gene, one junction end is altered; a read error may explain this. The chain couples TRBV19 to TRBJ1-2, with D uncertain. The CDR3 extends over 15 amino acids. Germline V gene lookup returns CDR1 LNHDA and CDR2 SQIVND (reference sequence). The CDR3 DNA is TGTGCCAGTAGTATAGTACGGGTTTCTGGCTATGGCTGCACCTTC. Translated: CASSIVRVSGYGCTF.

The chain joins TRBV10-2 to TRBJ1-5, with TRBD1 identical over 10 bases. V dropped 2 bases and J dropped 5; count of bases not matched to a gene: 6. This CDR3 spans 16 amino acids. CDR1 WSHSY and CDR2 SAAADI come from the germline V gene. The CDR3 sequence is CASSEGGQGLYQPQHF. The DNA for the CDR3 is TGCGCCAGCAGTGAGGGGGGACAGGGGTTGTATCAGCCCCAGCATTTT.

CDR3: CASKGDGSSGNTIYF. The DNA for the CDR3 is TGTGCCAGCAAGGGAGACGGCAGCTCTGGAAACACCATATATTTT. The V call is TRBV5-5, the J call TRBJ1-3; D not resolved. Germline V gene sequence: CDR1 SGHKS, CDR2 YYEKEE (reference sequence). This CDR3 region has 15 residues. V lost 6 bases and J 0 bases, leaving 13 bases between the germline ends.

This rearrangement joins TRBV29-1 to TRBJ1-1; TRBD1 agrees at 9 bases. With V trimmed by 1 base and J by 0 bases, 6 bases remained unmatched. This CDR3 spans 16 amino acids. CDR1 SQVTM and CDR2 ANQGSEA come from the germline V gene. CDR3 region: CSVEGGTGNMNTEAFF. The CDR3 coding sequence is TGCAGCGTTGAAGGCGGGACAGGGAACATGAACACTGAAGCTTTCTTT.

The CDR3 DNA reads as TGCAGCGTCCAAAACCTAGGACAGGCAGGCTACTCCAATGAGCAGTTCTTC. Amino acids: CSVQNLGQAGYSNEQFF. The rearrangement uses TRBV29-1 and TRBJ2-1; 7 bases fit TRBD1. This CDR3 region has 17 residues. V lost 6 bases to trimming and J lost 6 bases; unmatched junction nucleotides: 20. CDR1 SQVTM and CDR2 ANQGSEA come from the germline V gene.

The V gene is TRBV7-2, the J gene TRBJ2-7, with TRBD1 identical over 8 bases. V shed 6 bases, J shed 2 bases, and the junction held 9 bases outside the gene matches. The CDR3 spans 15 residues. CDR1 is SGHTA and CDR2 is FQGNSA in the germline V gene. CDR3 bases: TGTGCCAGCAGTTCCAGACAGGGGTCTCCCTACGAGCAGTACTTC. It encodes CASSSRQGSPYEQYF.

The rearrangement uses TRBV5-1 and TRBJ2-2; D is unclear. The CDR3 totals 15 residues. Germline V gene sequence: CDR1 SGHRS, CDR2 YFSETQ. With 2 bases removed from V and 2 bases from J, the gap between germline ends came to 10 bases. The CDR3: CASSFLSFNTGELFF. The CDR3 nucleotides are TGCGCCAGCAGCTTTCTTTCTTTTAACACCGGGGAGCTGTTTTTT.